This entry lists 32 T cell receptor beta chains sequenced from one sample in a study of CDR3 diversity in severe acne. TCRdb recomputed calls from the PCR reads with MiXCR, one row per CDR3 protein. The table includes around 91,000 distinct CDR3 sequences, 51% detected once. The material sequenced was blood. All receptors come from a male donor in good health, without acne.

This chain uses TRBV6-5 with TRBJ1-1; D is unresolved. V was pared by 6 bases and J by 2 bases, with 7 bases between. The germline V gene encodes CDR1 MNHEY and CDR2 SVGAGI. This CDR3 is built from 12 residues. CDR3 sequence: CASRKQNTEAFF. Here the CDR3 DNA reads TGTGCCAGCAGGAAACAAAACACTGAAGCTTTCTTT.

This clonotype showed up many times. The chain is built from TRBV6-1 and TRBJ1-1; no reliable D call. Trimming removed 4 bases at V and 5 bases at J, with 17 bases between. Germline V CDR1 and CDR2: MNHNS, SASEGT. This CDR3 is 15 amino acids long. The DNA of the CDR3 is TGTGCCAGCAGTGTCTCCCCCCGGGGTGGGACTGAAGCTTTCTTT. It is translated as CASSVSPRGGTEAFF.

This chain joins TRBV7-3 and TRBJ2-2; TRBD1 might be the D (5 bases). This CDR3 contains 14 residues. Per the germline V gene, CDR1 is SGHTA and CDR2 is FQGTGA. Trimming left V 0 bases short and J 8 bases short, with 10 bases between. The CDR3 reads CASSLTGRGGELFF. In nucleotides, the CDR3 is TGTGCCAGCAGCTTAACGGGGCGAGGTGGGGAGCTGTTTTTT.

This chain links TRBV6-1 with TRBJ1-6; TRBD1 matches 9 bases. The V segment lost 7 bases and the J segment 9 bases; nucleotides outside the gene matches: 13. CDR3 length: 16 amino acids. CDR1 MNHNS and CDR2 SASEGT come from the germline V gene. The CDR3 DNA reads TGTGCCAGCAAAACCGCGGGACAGGGACTTTCTTCACCCCTCCACTTT. Amino acids: CASKTAGQGLSSPLHF.

This CDR3 reads CATVKRQGGSHGYTF. CDR3 DNA: TGTGCCACGGTAAAACGACAGGGTGGATCCCATGGCTACACCTTC. The chain couples TRBV10-3 to TRBJ1-2; 7 bases align to TRBD1. Trimming took 10 bases from V and 6 from J; bases not matched to a gene: 17. Germline assignment: CDR1 ENHRY and CDR2 SYGVKD. The length of the CDR3 is 15 residues.

Points on this clonotype: A read error may be the cause here, since a much bigger clone is one base away. The chain has TRBV5-4 and TRBJ2-5; D may be TRBD2 (6 bases). The CDR3 has 16 residues. Per germline, CDR1 SGHNT and CDR2 YYREEE (reference sequence). The CDR3, as DNA: TGTGCCAGCAGCTTGTATCTAGGCTGGGGAGGAGAGACCCGGTACTTC. This encodes CASSLYLGWGGETRYF. Filled out from reference TRBV5-4 and TRBJ2-5, the complete variable domain reads ETGVTQSPTHLIKTRGQQVTLRCSSQSGHNTVSWYQQALGQGPQFIFQYYREEENGRGNFPPRFSGLQFPNYSSELNVNALELDDSALYLCASSLYLGWGGETRYFGPGTRLLVL.

This rearrangement joins TRBV5-1 to TRBJ2-1; tentatively, D is TRBD1 or TRBD2 (6 bases each). CDR1 and CDR2 from the germline V gene are SGHRS and YFSETQ. The CDR3 is 13 residues long. The V end lost 0 bases, the J end lost 6 bases, and 7 bases lay between the germline ends. CDR3 region: CASSLEGGNEQFF. CDR3 nucleotide sequence: TGCGCCAGCAGCTTGGAGGGGGGCAATGAGCAGTTCTTC.

Many counts were recorded for this clonotype. The V and J genes are TRBV11-2 and TRBJ2-7; weak D call: TRBD1 (5 bases). This CDR3 is 13 amino acids long. V was trimmed by 3 bases and J by 4 bases, leaving 10 bases between them. The V gene's germline CDR1 is SGHAT and CDR2 FQNNGV. The CDR3 sequence: CASSFGRAYEQYF. The CDR3 DNA sequence: TGTGCCAGCAGCTTCGGCAGGGCTTACGAGCAGTACTTC.

The chain links TRBV28 to TRBJ2-7; tentative D call: TRBD1 (6 bases). Germline loops: CDR1 MDHEN, CDR2 SYDVKM. The CDR3 covers 14 residues. With 6 bases removed from V and 6 bases from J, the gap between germline ends came to 18 bases. Here the CDR3 reads CASSLTGMTGEQYF. DNA of the CDR3: TGTGCCAGCAGCCTCACAGGGATGACGGGCGAGCAGTACTTC.

V and J are TRBV2 and TRBJ1-1; TRBD1 might be the D (6 bases). V shed 6 bases and J shed 4 bases, with 12 bases lying between them. The germline gives CDR1 SNHLY, CDR2 FYNNEI. The CDR3 runs 13 residues. The CDR3 spells CASSGRGSTEAFF. The CDR3, as DNA: TGTGCCAGCAGCGGCAGGGGAAGCACTGAAGCTTTCTTT.

This clonotype appeared many times. The V gene is TRBV27, the J gene TRBJ2-7; D unclear. From germline, CDR1 is MNHEY and CDR2 SMNVEV (reference sequence). V was clipped by 2 bases and J by 3 bases, with 14 bases between them. The CDR3 is 15 amino acids. This CDR3 reads CASSLGQARRYEQYF. DNA of the CDR3: TGTGCCAGCAGTTTAGGTCAAGCGAGGCGCTACGAGCAGTACTTC.

The gene calls are TRBV7-2 and TRBJ2-7, with 7 bases identical to TRBD1. V trimming: 3 bases; J trimming: 6 bases; junction bases outside the gene matches: 5. This CDR3 is built from 13 residues. Per the germline V gene, CDR1 is SGHTA and CDR2 is FQGNSA. The CDR3 region has the DNA TGTGCCAGCAGCTTGGAGTACAGGGGCGAGCAGTACTTC. Its translation: CASSLEYRGEQYF.

This clonotype was counted only a few times. The V gene is TRBV7-9, the J gene TRBJ2-2, with 8 bases fitting TRBD2. Unmatched junction bases numbered 13, after V lost 5 bases and J lost 2 bases. The CDR3 runs 18 residues. Germline CDR1 is SEHNR and CDR2 is FQNEAQ (reference sequence). In DNA, the CDR3 is TGTGCCAGCAGCCCCATTAGCGGACTAGCCTTAAACACCGGGGAGCTGTTTTTT. This encodes CASSPISGLALNTGELFF.

The chain couples TRBV11-2 to TRBJ1-1; D perhaps matches TRBD1 (5 bases). Per germline, CDR1 SGHAT and CDR2 FQNNGV. V was shortened by 5 bases and J by 2 bases, with 24 bases between the two germline ends. The CDR3 contains 18 residues. For the CDR3, the DNA is TGTGCCAGCAGCCAGGGAGCCATCGTCGGGGGGATTAACACTGAAGCTTTCTTT. The encoded protein is CASSQGAIVGGINTEAFF.

About this clonotype: As the CDR3 is not closed by the conserved phenylalanine or tryptophan, this likely results from a read error. The rearrangement joins TRBV5-1 to TRBJ1-6; TRBD1 matches 10 bases. Per the germline V gene, CDR1 is SGHRS and CDR2 is YFSETQ. The J segment lost 9 bases and the V segment lost 6 bases, leaving 15 bases of the junction unmatched. This CDR3 is built from 17 residues. The CDR3 nucleotides are TGCGCCAGCATGAAAGGGACAGGGGACACCGCGGGTTCACCCCTCCACCTT. This encodes CASMKGTGDTAGSPLHL.

This clonotype was seen repeatedly, ten times or more. The V call is TRBV12-3 or TRBV12-4, the J call TRBJ1-1; the match to TRBD1 covers 9 bases. J gave up 1 base and V 3 bases, and 3 bases lay outside the gene matches. This CDR3 is 15 amino acids long. CDR3 in DNA: TGTGCCAGCAGTTTGACAGGGGGTTCGAACACTGAAGCTTTCTTT. Residues: CASSLTGGSNTEAFF.

This clonotype was detected many times. The chain recombines TRBV19 with TRBJ1-2; D unclear. CDR1 and CDR2 from the germline V gene are LNHDA and SQIVND (reference sequence). Trimming took 6 bases from V and 3 from J, leaving 14 bases between them. The CDR3 spans 14 residues. For the CDR3, the DNA is TGTGCCAGTAGGCCAGGTGGGTTTGACTATGGCTACACCTTC. Translated, it gives CASRPGGFDYGYTF.

V and J are TRBV24-1 and TRBJ2-5; 8 bases map to TRBD1. CDR3 size: 16 residues. Germline values: CDR1 KGHDR, CDR2 SFDVKD. Unmatched junction bases numbered 13, after V lost 4 bases and J lost 7 bases. In DNA, the CDR3 is TGTGCCACCAGTGAACCAGGGGGCCCCTCGGCAGCGACCCAGTACTTC. Translation: CATSEPGGPSAATQYF.

This clonotype has only one observation. The chain is built from TRBV5-1 and TRBJ1-2, with D uncertain. Germline-derived CDR1 and CDR2 are SGHRS and YFSETQ. V dropped 4 bases and J dropped 4 bases, with 14 bases sitting between them. The CDR3 sequence is 14 residues long. The CDR3 protein is CASSPNRGSYGYTF. The CDR3 coding sequence is TGCGCCAGCAGCCCGAATAGAGGTAGCTATGGCTACACCTTC. The full variable domain, completed using reference TRBV5-1 and TRBJ1-2, is KAGVTQTPRYLIKTRGQQVTLSCSPISGHRSVSWYQQTPGQGLQFLFEYFSETQRNKGNFPGRFSGRQFSNSRSEMNVSTLELGDSALYLCASSPNRGSYGYTFGSGTRLTVV.

This sequence joins TRBV24-1 and TRBJ2-3; 7 nucleotides line up with TRBD2. J lost 0 bases, V lost 5 bases, and 7 bases had no gene match. The CDR3 length is 16 residues. Germline lookup yields CDR1 KGHDR and CDR2 SFDVKD. The chain's CDR3 is CATSGPSGSSTDTQYF. CDR3 bases: TGTGCCACCAGTGGCCCTAGCGGTTCTAGCACAGATACGCAGTATTTT.

The V call is TRBV7-2, the J call TRBJ2-5; 7 bases align to TRBD2. Germline V lookup: CDR1 SGHTA, CDR2 FQGNSA. The V segment lost 1 base and the J segment 2 bases; nucleotides outside the gene matches: 7. This CDR3 region has 16 residues. CDR3: CASSLVLGGPQETQYF. The CDR3, as DNA: TGTGCCAGCAGCTTAGTGCTGGGAGGGCCGCAAGAGACCCAGTACTTC.

A remark on this clonotype: Germline and junction disagree at one end, which may indicate a read error. The chain couples TRBV20-1 to TRBJ1-2; perhaps TRBD1 as D (5 bases). Germline lookup yields CDR1 DFQATT and CDR2 SNEGSKA (reference sequence). This CDR3 region has 16 residues. The CDR3 sequence: CSARDLTGEENCGYTF. For the CDR3, the DNA is TGCAGTGCTAGAGATTTAACAGGCGAGGAGAACTGTGGCTACACCTTC.

This clonotype has just a few counts. It is unclear where the CDR3 begins or ends on the DNA, so no DNA is shown, and the CDR3 is as TCRdb lists it. The CDR3 spells CASSKDRGDNQPQHFGEQYF. The chain carries TRBV5-1 and TRBJ2-7; the table calls TRBD1, which could not be checked here. Looked up from germline, CDR1 is SGHRS and CDR2 is YFSETQ. The CDR3 has 20 residues if both end residues are counted.

This chain uses TRBV7-8 with TRBJ2-5; tentatively, D is TRBD1 (5 bases). Per the germline V gene, CDR1 is SGHVS and CDR2 is FQNEAQ. This CDR3 region has 14 residues. Trimming took 6 bases from V and 5 from J, leaving 16 bases between them. The CDR3 protein is CASSELGRVETQYF. The CDR3 region has the DNA TGTGCCAGCAGTGAGTTGGGGCGCGTGGAGACCCAGTACTTC. Full variable domain (outside the CDR3, taken from reference TRBV7-8 and TRBJ2-5): GAGVSQSPRYKVAKRGQDVALRCDPISGHVSLFWYQQALGQGPEFLTYFQNEAQLDKSGLPSDRFFAERPEGSVSTLKIQRTQQEDSAVYLCASSELGRVETQYFGPGTRLLVL.

The chain links TRBV6-5 to TRBJ2-7; D is uncertain. Germline V gene sequence: CDR1 MNHEY, CDR2 SVGAGI. V was shortened by 5 bases and J by 0 bases, with 11 bases between the two germline ends. The CDR3 totals 14 residues. The DNA for the CDR3 is TGTGCCAGCAGTCCGCCCAAGAGCTCCTACGAGCAGTACTTC. Residues: CASSPPKSSYEQYF.

The V and J genes are TRBV24-1 and TRBJ1-1; TRBD1 matches at 7 bases. V gave up 4 bases and J gave up 0 bases; unmatched junction bases: 4. The germline V gene has CDR1 KGHDR and CDR2 SFDVKD. CDR3 size: 15 residues. The CDR3 sequence: CATSDPGTVNTEAFF. Here the CDR3 DNA reads TGTGCCACCAGTGACCCCGGGACAGTGAACACTGAAGCTTTCTTT.

This clonotype counts as medium-sized. The chain is built from TRBV7-6 and TRBJ2-7; unclear D gene. The CDR3 is 15 residues long. CDR1 and CDR2 (germline): SGHVS, FNYEAQ. V was cut by 5 bases and J by 1 base, with 15 bases left in between. CDR3 residues: CASSPPLPLSYEQYF. In DNA form, the CDR3 reads TGTGCCAGCAGCCCACCCCTGCCCTTATCCTACGAGCAGTACTTC.

The CDR3 sequence is CASSPTSGIGLEQYF. The CDR3 DNA reads TGTGCCAGCTCACCCACTAGCGGGATAGGGCTCGAGCAGTACTTC. The V and J genes are TRBV18 and TRBJ2-7; 10 bases fit TRBD2. The CDR3 consists of 15 residues. CDR1 and CDR2 (germline): KGHSH, LQKENI. V lost 3 bases, J lost 6 bases, and 8 bases stayed unmatched.

Remarks on this clonotype: One end of the junction fails to match germline, which may point to a read error. The chain has TRBV29-1 and TRBJ1-2; unclear D gene. The CDR3 is 13 amino acids. From germline, CDR1 is SQVTM and CDR2 ANQGSEA. The DNA of the CDR3 is TGCAGCGTTCGAACCGGGATATTCAATGGCCACACCTTC. The encoded protein is CSVRTGIFNGHTF. The full variable domain, with the rest looked up from reference TRBV29-1 and TRBJ1-2, is SAVISQKPSRDICQRGTSLTIQCQVDSQVTMMFWYRQQPGQSLTLIATANQGSEATYESGFVIDKFPISRPNLTFSTLTVSNMSPEDSSIYLCSVRTGIFNGHTFGSGTRLTVV.

This clonotype was counted ten times or more. The chain combines TRBV5-6 with TRBJ1-1, with D perhaps TRBD1 (5 bases). Deletions cut 0 bases from V and 4 bases from J, with 16 bases between. The CDR3 covers 16 residues. Germline assignment: CDR1 SGHDT and CDR2 YYEEEE. The chain's CDR3 is CASSLGQGGSLTEAFF. The CDR3 DNA follows: TGTGCCAGCAGCTTGGGGCAGGGAGGGAGCCTCACTGAAGCTTTCTTT.

The chain employs TRBV24-1 and TRBJ1-1; TRBD1 is a possible D gene (6 bases). The CDR3 spans 14 residues. The germline V and J ends were trimmed by 4 bases and 5 bases, with 13 bases remaining between them. Per the germline V gene, CDR1 is KGHDR and CDR2 is SFDVKD. In DNA, the CDR3 is TGTGCCACCAGTGAGACCGGGGGCCGGACTGAAGCTTTCTTT. This translates into CATSETGGRTEAFF.

This clonotype was observed a single time. A read error may explain this, as a much larger clone is one base away. The gene calls are TRBV6-1 and TRBJ1-1; TRBD1 aligns across 7 bases. Germline lookup yields CDR1 MNHNS and CDR2 SASEGT. This CDR3 contains 15 residues. Unmatched junction bases numbered 8, after V lost 7 bases and J lost 0 bases. CDR3 sequence (DNA): TGTGCCAGCAAGTCGGACAGGAGAATGAACACTGAAGCTTTCTTT. It encodes CASKSDRRMNTEAFF.